A single T cell receptor (beta chain) is shown here with its context. Other DNA sequences of this sample code for an identical CDR3. The germline V gene has CDR1 SGHRS and CDR2 YFSETQ. This CDR3 spans 15 amino acids. J was trimmed by 0 bases and V by 4 bases; bases with no gene match: 3. How the authors handled the data: Estimated nucleated cell counts came from reference gene primer amplification. Some clones are missing from TCRdb's copy, which holds only in-frame ones; the method was immunoSEQ multiplex PCR. From that table come the V and J calls and clone size; the DNA was used to work out D and trimming. Of over 150,000 clones listed, about 80% are singletons. This record belongs to a study of blood T cell repertoires in COVID-19. For the study at large: Samples came from the United States, Italy and Spain, spanning acute and convalescent COVID-19. From T cells, B-cell-depleted T cells, or PBMCs came the material, which was cDNA or gDNA.

This TCR came from a human donor with acute or convalescent COVID-19. The donor label of this sample is uncertain. V and J are TRBV5-1 and TRBJ1-4; 7 bases agree with TRBD1. The sequenced material came from peripheral blood. The CDR3, as DNA: TGCGCCAGCAGCCGGACAGGTACAACTAATGAAAAACTGTTTTTT. Amino acids: CASSRTGTTNEKLFF.